The clone carrying this TCR beta chain occurred a few times. Its target is not known. These data originate in a study of T-cell memory formation after mild COVID-19. As for the study in general: Clusters of TCRs were largely donor specific.

The germline V gene encodes CDR1 SGHTA and CDR2 FQGNSA. V lost 5 bases and J 8 bases, leaving 16 bases between the germline ends. CDR3 size: 15 residues. Notes on the study in general: Prior to infection, memory already included some responding clones, suggesting cross-reactive memory joined. SARS-CoV-2 specificity was not confirmed for second-wave clones peaking on day 37. Contracting CD4+ clones were located mainly in CM and EM, and CD8+ clones in EMRA.

From the 5' RACE reads, TCRdb called clonotypes with MiXCR, one entry per CDR3 protein. The sample carries some 260,000 distinct CDR3 sequences, over 15% recorded once. The chain is built from TRBV7-2 and TRBJ1-6, with D perhaps matching TRBD1 (5 bases). The clonotype originates from a man aged 18 to 35 who had mild COVID-19 (a few samples of this study predate the infection). Cell type and time point are not known. Sequencing was done on a sample of PBMCs or a T cell subset sorted from them (not recorded which). For the CDR3, the DNA is TGTGCCAGCAGCCTCATGAGTTTAGGGGATTCACCCCTCCACTTT. Its translation is CASSLMSLGDSPLHF.